Here is one T cell receptor beta chain with its context. The data derive from a study of blood T cell repertoires in COVID-19. Study overall: The United States, Italy and Spain supplied acute and convalescent COVID-19 samples. PBMCs, B-cell-depleted T cells, or T cells were the source of the cDNA or gDNA that made up the material.

Profiled with immunoSEQ multiplex PCR; TCRdb holds only in-frame clones, not every one. Of around 100,000 clones listed, 75% to 90% are singletons. The V gene end was trimmed by 6 bases and the J gene end by 6 bases; junction bases not matched to a gene: 6. The CDR3 spans 12 residues. The germline V gene encodes CDR1 SGHRS and CDR2 YFSETQ. The sequenced material came from peripheral blood. This TCR was recovered from a woman older than 75 with acute or convalescent COVID-19. J is TRBJ2-7 and V is TRBV5-1; 7 bases line up with TRBD2. In DNA, the CDR3 is TGCGCCAGCACTTCTGGGGGGGGCGAGCAGTACTTC. It specifies CASTSGGGEQYF.